This record covers a single T cell receptor (beta chain). Original processing methods: Cell counts per sample came from amplifying reference gene primers. The method was immunoSEQ multiplex PCR; TCRdb's version includes in-frame clones alone and lacks a portion of them. The DNA gave D and trimming, while V, J and clone size come from that table. Of roughly 53,000 clones listed, more than 80% are singletons. This record belongs to a study of blood T cell repertoires in COVID-19. Study in general: Both acute and convalescent COVID-19 samples were obtained from the United States, Italy and Spain. In each case, the material was cDNA or gDNA derived from T cells, B-cell-depleted T cells, or PBMCs.

Trimming pared 1 base from V and 7 bases from J, leaving 7 bases between. In germline, CDR1 is LNHDA, CDR2 SQIVND (reference sequence). There are 12 residues in the CDR3. The rearrangement joins TRBV19 to TRBJ1-2; D not certain. The sample taken for sequencing was peripheral blood. The receptor was isolated from a man older than 75 with acute or convalescent COVID-19. The CDR3 coding sequence is TGTGCCAGTAGTATAGCCGGTGGTGGCTACACCTTC. Its translation: CASSIAGGGYTF.